This T cell receptor (beta chain) was sequenced for a study of blood T cell repertoires in COVID-19. Whole-study context: The study drew acute and convalescent COVID-19 samples from the United States, Italy and Spain. PBMCs, B-cell-depleted T cells, or T cells provided the cDNA or gDNA that made up the material.

CDR3 size: 13 residues. The germline CDR1 and CDR2 sequences are MNHEY and SVGAGI. With V trimmed by 8 bases and J by 2 bases, 3 bases remained unmatched. Original handling: Estimates of nucleated cell counts were drawn from the amplification of reference gene primers. TCRdb's table, derived via immunoSEQ multiplex PCR, lists solely in-frame clones and lacks some. The V and J calls and clone size are taken from that table; D and trimming were inferred from the DNA. The sample holds 200,000 to 250,000 clones; more than 75% are singletons and the top ten take over 9.5%. Sequencing input: peripheral blood. This receptor was identified in a woman in her thirties or forties with acute or convalescent COVID-19. V is TRBV6-5 and J is TRBJ1-5, with TRBD1 matching 7 bases. The CDR3 sequence is CASPGQGNQPQHF. CDR3 nucleotide sequence: TGTGCCAGCCCCGGACAGGGCAATCAGCCCCAGCATTTT.